This T cell receptor beta chain was obtained from a study of T cells in Graves' hyperthyroidism and ophthalmopathy. Study as a whole: Once the initial diagnosis was made, peripheral blood was obtained before any treatment.

This clonotype was seen repeatedly, ten times or more. Its target is unknown. What was amplified from RNA transcripts were TCR beta CDR3 regions. RT-PCR in the first round (using the HTBI primer set) targeted the TCR CDR3. TCRdb re-derived calls from the multiplex PCR reads in MiXCR, one entry per CDR3 protein. The table shows 100,000 to 140,000 distinct CDR3 sequences, with roughly 15% occurring only once. Between the trimmed V and J ends, which lost 5 bases and 3 bases, there was a span of 6 bases. This CDR3 has 12 residues. The germline V gene encodes CDR1 LGHDT and CDR2 YNNKEL (reference sequence). Study outcomes and limitations: Median prediction lead before ophthalmopathy onset was roughly 6 months with the model.

This TCR came from a woman between 50 and 59 years old with Graves' hyperthyroidism. The sequencing input was blood. The gene calls are TRBV3-1 and TRBJ2-3; no clear D. The CDR3 reads CASSSKTDTQYF. Written as DNA, the CDR3 is TGTGCCAGCAGCTCCAAGACAGATACGCAGTATTTT.